This TCR beta chain was captured by sequencing in a study of beta chain features in type 1 diabetes. Study-level points and caveats: For cells with high TCR expression, cDNA sequencing could yield over-representation.

CDR3 length: 13 amino acids. With 2 bases removed from V and 7 bases from J, the gap between germline ends came to 12 bases. CDR1 ENHRY and CDR2 SYGVKD come from the germline V gene. The purity of all sorted populations exceeded 95%. This clone was detected a few times. As yet, its antigen is unknown. Since all of the isolated RNA was reverse transcribed, expressed TCRB transcripts were what got sequenced. Here immunoSEQ multiplex PCR was the method, and the copy in TCRdb shows in-frame clones only, minus some. This sample carries about 220,000 clones, around 9.9% of them seen once, and the ten largest clones take roughly 1.4%.

This TCR derives from a man between 18 and 29 years old in good health. The sequenced sample consisted of central memory CD4+ T cells from blood. The chain combines TRBV10-3 with TRBJ2-7, with D unresolved. DNA for the CDR3: TGTGCCATCAGTGAGAGTGTCTATGGAGAGCAGTACTTC. It yields the protein CAISESVYGEQYF.